The clone carrying this TCR beta chain was detected only a few times. Genomic DNA, the template, was used for profiling of the TCR beta VDJ and CDR3. TCRdb used MiXCR to reprocess the reads, holding one entry per CDR3 protein. The sample has some 170,000 distinct CDR3 sequences, roughly 48% seen once. Sequenced patients had shown CD8+CD57+ cell expansion by flow cytometry. The data originate from a study of CD8+CD57+ T cells in acquired aplastic anemia. For the study at large: Sorting CD4+ and CD8+ cells gave DNA averaging 3.2 ug.

Germline V gives CDR1 SNHLY, CDR2 FYNNEI. J was trimmed by 6 bases and V by 6 bases; bases with no gene match: 7. This CDR3 is built from 13 residues. Sequencing was done on a sample of sorted CD4+, CD8+, or CD8+CD57+ T cells (not recorded which) from PBMCs. The genes are TRBV2 and TRBJ1-2; 7 bases map to TRBD1. This sequence was found in a human donor with aplastic anemia. The CDR3 nucleotides are TGTGCCAGCAGCTTTTCAGGGGGAGATGGCTACACCTTC. Translating gives CASSFSGGDGYTF.